The 11 T cell receptor beta chains reported below all come from one sample, sequenced in a study of blood T cell repertoires in COVID-19. TCRdb keeps only in-frame clones here, not all; method: immunoSEQ multiplex PCR. The table records roughly 260,000 clones, 75% to 95% of them present only once. Input material: PBMCs or T cells enriched from blood (not recorded which). The receptors originated from a woman aged 18 to 35 who had recovered from COVID-19.

This chain uses TRBV9 with TRBJ2-1; weak D call: TRBD2 (6 bases). This CDR3 region has 17 residues. Between the trimmed V and J ends, which lost 0 bases and 4 bases, there was a span of 17 bases. The germline V gene has CDR1 SGDLS and CDR2 YYNGEE. The CDR3 loop is CASSVVDEAGPYNEQFF. The CDR3 DNA reads as TGTGCCAGCAGCGTAGTAGACGAGGCGGGGCCATACAATGAGCAGTTCTTC.

The chain combines TRBV6-2 or TRBV6-3 with TRBJ1-5; TRBD1 aligns across 8 bases. The germline V gene encodes CDR1 MNHEY and CDR2 SVGEGT. The V segment lost 5 bases and the J segment 2 bases; nucleotides outside the gene matches: 14. This CDR3 region has 18 residues. Written as DNA, the CDR3 is TGTGCCAGCAGTAGAGATTCCTCAGGGGGCCTACGCAATCAGCCCCAGCATTTT. Residues: CASSRDSSGGLRNQPQHF.

The chain links TRBV19 to TRBJ1-1; D not resolved. The ends were cut back, 5 bases at V and 2 bases at J, with 15 bases in the middle. The CDR3 contains 15 residues. Germline-derived CDR1 and CDR2 are LNHDA and SQIVND (reference sequence). The CDR3: CASSRRGSGNTEAFF. The CDR3, as DNA: TGTGCCAGTAGTCGGCGGGGATCGGGCAACACTGAAGCTTTCTTT.

The V call is TRBV5-1, the J call TRBJ2-5, with 8 bases fitting TRBD2. The germline CDR1 and CDR2 sequences are SGHRS and YFSETQ. Trimming at V came to 4 bases and at J to 0 bases, leaving 11 bases not matched to a gene. The length of the CDR3 is 17 residues. In DNA form, the CDR3 reads TGCGCCAGCAGCCACGGGGCGGGGGGATCCAACCAAGAGACCCAGTACTTC. It yields the protein CASSHGAGGSNQETQYF.

V is TRBV5-4 and J is TRBJ1-3; TRBD1 might be the D (5 bases). CDR1 and CDR2 from the germline V gene are SGHNT and YYREEE (reference sequence). The CDR3 runs to 15 residues. V was trimmed by 3 bases and J by 4 bases, leaving 14 bases between them. CDR3: CASSSNQGNGNTIYF. CDR3 sequence (DNA): TGTGCCAGCAGCTCGAATCAGGGTAACGGAAACACCATATATTTT.

Turning to this clone: The same CDR3 arises from other DNA sequences in this sample as well. The chain is built from TRBV18 and TRBJ1-5; D unclear. This CDR3 is built from 13 residues. Germline-derived CDR1 and CDR2 are KGHSH and LQKENI. Trimming stripped 3 bases from V and 5 bases from J, with 8 bases between. The CDR3 bases are TGTGCCAGCTCACCGGCCGGGGATCAGCCCCAGCATTTT. Amino acids: CASSPAGDQPQHF.

This clone was counted once. This chain uses TRBV19 with TRBJ1-1, with 7 bases that match TRBD1. This CDR3 has 15 amino acids. V dropped 9 bases and J dropped 1; count of bases not matched to a gene: 11. Germline loops: CDR1 LNHDA, CDR2 SQIVND (reference sequence). The CDR3 region has the DNA TGTGCCAGCGCGCCTAAGACAGGGAGGAACACTGAAGCTTTCTTT. Its protein is CASAPKTGRNTEAFF.

This chain joins TRBV24-1 and TRBJ2-1; 8 bases align to TRBD2. CDR1 is KGHDR, CDR2 SFDVKD, per germline. This CDR3 region has 13 residues. J gave up 7 bases and V 10 bases, and 8 bases lay outside the gene matches. CDR3 sequence: CATTEAGVNEQFF. The CDR3 DNA sequence: TGTGCCACGACCGAAGCGGGGGTAAATGAGCAGTTCTTC.

The V and J genes are TRBV6-6 and TRBJ2-7; TRBD2 matches at 7 bases. This CDR3 region has 16 residues. Trimming cost V 0 bases and J 3 bases; bases outside gene matches: 8. Germline CDR1 reads MNHNY; CDR2 reads SVGAGI (reference sequence). The CDR3 nucleotides read TGTGCCAGCAGTTACTCTATCGCGGGAGTCATCTACGAGCAGTACTTC. Its translation: CASSYSIAGVIYEQYF.

The table lists this clone with a count of one. This rearrangement joins TRBV18 to TRBJ1-4; 8 positions match TRBD1. The germline gives CDR1 KGHSH, CDR2 LQKENI. The CDR3 spans 19 residues. The V and J ends lost 3 bases and 0 bases, in that order; junction bases with no gene match: 12. The CDR3 region has the DNA TGTGCCAGCTCACCCAGGACAGGGTCATTTCCCACAACTAATGAAAAACTGTTTTTT. This sequence encodes CASSPRTGSFPTTNEKLFF.

J is TRBJ1-2 and V is TRBV25-1; 9 nucleotides align to TRBD1. Germline-derived CDR1 and CDR2 are MGHDK and SYGVNS. The J segment lost 4 bases and the V segment lost 6 bases, leaving 6 bases of the junction unmatched. CDR3 length: 14 residues. CDR3 in DNA: TGTGCCAGCAGGAGGGGGGACAGGGTCTATGGCTACACCTTC. This encodes CASRRGDRVYGYTF.